This is a list of T cell receptor beta chains from one sample in a study of OX40 agonist ivuxolimab in advanced cancers. The data were produced by immunoSEQ multiplex PCR, yet TCRdb's version contains in-frame clones alone and is incomplete. There are tens of thousands of clones in the sample; around four fifths occur only once, and 2.5% to 3% lies in the top ten. The sequencing here drew on CD4+ or CD8+ T cells sorted from blood, taken in a trial of the OX40 agonist ivuxolimab. The receptors were sampled from an adult with an advanced solid tumor such as melanoma, head and neck, liver or kidney cancer. Each CDR3 is given with its conserved first and last residue. A D gene is named only where the DNA matches it firmly. Clone size is stated in some rows and not others, as once, few, many or a class when expanded.

TRBV7-9	.	TRBJ2-7	TRBD2	CASSSTSGGRYYEQYF	TGTGCCAGCAGCTCTACGTCCGGCGGGAGGTACTACGAGCAGTACTTC
TRBV18	once	TRBJ1-1	.	CASSLSRGENTEAFF	TGTGCCAGCTCACTCTCCCGGGGGGAGAACACTGAAGCTTTCTTT
TRBV9	.	TRBJ2-1	.	CASSVASQLVNEQFF	TGTGCCAGCAGCGTAGCTAGCCAGCTAGTCAATGAGCAGTTCTTC
TRBV28	.	TRBJ1-2	.	CASKLEGFHGYTF	TGTGCCAGCAAATTGGAGGGGTTTCATGGCTACACCTTC
TRBV5-4	few	TRBJ2-6	.	CASSLRTPGSGANVLTF	TGTGCCAGCAGCTTGAGGACTCCCGGCTCTGGGGCCAACGTCCTGACTTTC
TRBV19	.	TRBJ1-1	TRBD1	CASSASGTEGAFF	TGTGCCAGTAGTGCCTCCGGGACAGAGGGGGCTTTCTTT
TRBV7-6	.	TRBJ2-5	.	CASGREETQYF	TGTGCCAGCGGGAGAGAAGAGACCCAGTACTTC
TRBV28	.	TRBJ1-6	.	CASSSPTGRNSPLHF	TGTGCCAGCAGCAGCCCCACAGGGAGGAATTCACCCCTCCACTTT
TRBV2	.	TRBJ1-1	.	CASSLQRLNTEAFF	TGTGCCAGCAGTCTACAGAGACTGAACACTGAAGCTTTCTTT
TRBV10-3	.	TRBJ2-1	TRBD1	CAIRGQGAYNEQFF	TGTGCCATCAGGGGACAGGGGGCTTACAATGAGCAGTTCTTC
TRBV6-4	.	TRBJ1-1	.	CASSDSGRENTEAFF	TGTGCCAGCAGTGACTCGGGCAGGGAGAACACTGAAGCTTTCTTT
TRBV19	few	TRBJ2-6	.	CASSIGPGRSGANVLTF	TGTGCCAGTAGTATAGGGCCAGGGAGGTCTGGGGCCAACGTCCTGACTTTC
TRBV19	.	TRBJ2-5	.	CASSARGSSQETQYF	TGTGCCAGTAGTGCCAGGGGCTCCAGCCAAGAGACCCAGTACTTC
TRBV5-4	few	TRBJ2-5	TRBD2	CASSREGLAGVETQYF	TGTGCCAGCAGCAGGGAGGGACTAGCGGGAGTAGAGACCCAGTACTTC
TRBV18	.	TRBJ2-7	TRBD1	CASSPLRDRSYEQYF	TGTGCCAGCTCACCACTCCGGGACAGATCCTACGAGCAGTACTTC
TRBV5-1	.	TRBJ2-3	.	CASSLSNQDTQYF	TGCGCCAGCAGCTTGAGTAATCAAGATACGCAGTATTTT
TRBV10-3	.	TRBJ1-5	.	CAISEEDDQPQHF	TGTGCCATCAGTGAGGAAGATGATCAGCCCCAGCATTTT
TRBV28	.	TRBJ2-7	TRBD2	CASSSSGALTYEQYF	TGTGCCAGCAGTTCCAGCGGGGCCCTCACCTACGAGCAGTACTTC
TRBV5-5	.	TRBJ1-5	TRBD1	CASSPGQSVNQPQHF	TGTGCCAGCAGCCCGGGACAGAGCGTCAATCAGCCCCAGCATTTT
TRBV19	.	TRBJ2-6	.	CASSIVQGRRSGANVLTF	TGTGCCAGTAGTATAGTGCAGGGTCGACGCTCTGGGGCCAACGTCCTGACTTTC
TRBV10-1	.	TRBJ2-6	.	CASSPQGTGANVLTF	TGCGCCAGCAGTCCTCAGGGTACCGGGGCCAACGTCCTGACTTTC
TRBV7-2	.	TRBJ2-3	.	CASSTTDTQYF	TGTGCCAGCAGTACCACAGATACGCAGTATTTT
TRBV2	.	TRBJ2-3	TRBD1	CASSGGQSTDTQYF	TGTGCCAGCAGTGGGGGACAGAGCACAGATACGCAGTATTTT
TRBV28	.	TRBJ1-1	.	CASYFRGNTEAFF	TGTGCCAGTTACTTCAGGGGGAACACTGAAGCTTTCTTT
TRBV4-2	.	TRBJ2-4	TRBD1	CASSQDGDSFPRDKNIQYF	TGTGCCAGCAGCCAAGATGGGGACAGTTTCCCCCGGGACAAAAACATTCAGTACTTC
TRBV5-8	once	TRBJ2-5	TRBD1	CASSLGQRKETQYF	TGTGCCAGCAGCCTGGGACAGAGAAAAGAGACCCAGTACTTC
TRBV20-1	.	TRBJ2-7	.	CSARDFAEQYF	TGCAGTGCTAGAGATTTTGCCGAGCAGTACTTC
TRBV5-1	.	TRBJ2-1	TRBD2	CASGPLAVWDEQFF	TGCGCCAGCGGCCCCCTAGCGGTATGGGATGAGCAGTTCTTC
TRBV7-6	.	TRBJ2-3	TRBD2	CASSRLAGTDTQYF	TGTGCCAGCAGCCGCCTAGCGGGCACAGATACGCAGTATTTT
TRBV30	few	TRBJ1-4	.	CAWSGGQPNEKLFF	TGTGCCTGGAGTGGGGGCCAGCCTAATGAAAAACTGTTTTTT
TRBV5-1	.	TRBJ1-2	TRBD1	CASSFRDRGYGYTF	TGCGCCAGCAGCTTCCGGGACAGGGGCTATGGCTACACCTTC
TRBV18	.	TRBJ2-1	.	CASSPLRESSYNEQFF	TGTGCCAGCTCACCACTGAGGGAGAGCTCCTACAATGAGCAGTTCTTC
TRBV11-2	.	TRBJ2-1	TRBD2	CASRLTGGAYNEQFF	TGTGCCAGCAGACTGACGGGGGGGGCCTACAATGAGCAGTTCTTC
TRBV11-2	once	TRBJ2-5	TRBD1	CASRARGTETQYF	TGTGCCAGCCGGGCCAGGGGGACAGAGACCCAGTACTTC
TRBV11-3	.	TRBJ2-7	.	CASSFRDGWGSYEQYF	TGTGCCAGCAGCTTCCGGGACGGATGGGGATCCTACGAGCAGTACTTC
TRBV19	.	TRBJ1-4	.	CASSTGPARGLFF	TGTGCCAGTAGTACAGGGCCCGCGCGGGGGCTGTTTTTT
TRBV11-3	.	TRBJ2-1	.	CASSFRLATGEQFF	TGTGCCAGCAGCTTCCGGCTAGCCACAGGTGAGCAGTTCTTC
TRBV7-9	few	TRBJ2-5	.	CASSLTPRGKETQYF	TGTGCCAGCAGCCTAACCCCCCGTGGGAAAGAGACCCAGTACTTC
TRBV28	.	TRBJ2-7	.	CASSLPGTAKGEQYF	TGTGCCAGCAGTCTCCCCGGGACGGCGAAAGGTGAGCAGTACTTC
TRBV7-3	.	TRBJ1-4	TRBD1	CASSLDGTVNEKLFF	TGTGCCAGCAGCTTAGACGGGACAGTTAATGAAAAACTGTTTTTT
TRBV27	.	TRBJ2-7	.	CASSLFGDEQYF	TGTGCCAGCAGTTTATTTGGAGACGAGCAGTACTTC
TRBV7-9	.	TRBJ1-1	.	CASSPGGMNTEAFF	TGTGCCAGCAGCCCGGGCGGCATGAACACTGAAGCTTTCTTT
TRBV5-1	.	TRBJ1-2	.	CASSFPGASDGYTF	TGCGCCAGCAGCTTTCCGGGGGCGTCGGATGGCTACACCTTC
TRBV5-1	.	TRBJ1-3	TRBD1	CASSLQGGSNTIYF	TGCGCCAGCAGCTTGCAGGGGGGGAGTAACACCATATATTTT
TRBV10-3	.	TRBJ2-1	TRBD1	CAISRLGTGGDNEQFF	TGTGCCATCAGTCGACTCGGGACAGGGGGGGACAATGAGCAGTTCTTC
TRBV18	.	TRBJ1-1	.	CASSPLVNTEAFF	TGTGCCAGCTCACCACTAGTGAACACTGAAGCTTTCTTT
TRBV9	.	TRBJ2-3	TRBD2	CASSGGTSGTAQYF	TGTGCCAGCAGCGGTGGGACTAGCGGAACCGCGCAGTATTTT
TRBV7-8	.	TRBJ2-2	.	CASSWDLNTGELFF	TGTGCCAGCAGCTGGGACTTGAACACCGGGGAGCTGTTTTTT
TRBV10-1	.	TRBJ2-1	.	CASSREDEAGYNEQFF	TGCGCCAGCAGTCGAGAAGATGAGGCAGGCTACAATGAGCAGTTCTTC
TRBV28	.	TRBJ2-7	TRBD2	CASSLFTGGLYEQYF	TGTGCCAGCAGTTTATTTACGGGAGGGCTCTACGAGCAGTACTTC
TRBV9	.	TRBJ1-1	.	CASSVTGMNTEAFF	TGTGCCAGCAGCGTAACAGGGATGAACACTGAAGCTTTCTTT
TRBV5-6	.	TRBJ2-7	.	CASGGYWGQDEQYF	TGTGCCAGCGGAGGGTATTGGGGGCAAGACGAGCAGTACTTC
TRBV7-9	.	TRBJ2-5	.	CASCSVGRETQYF	TGTGCCAGCTGTTCGGTGGGGCGCGAGACCCAGTACTTC
TRBV11-2	.	TRBJ2-1	.	CASSLSGTAYNEQFF	TGTGCCAGCAGCTTATCCGGGACGGCTTACAATGAGCAGTTCTTC
TRBV4-2	.	TRBJ1-2	.	CASSQPPGPRIDYGYTF	TGTGCCAGCAGCCAACCGCCGGGACCCAGAATAGACTATGGCTACACCTTC
TRBV7-3	.	TRBJ2-5	.	CASSLGRVETQYF	TGTGCCAGCAGCTTAGGCAGGGTGGAGACCCAGTACTTC
TRBV2	few	TRBJ2-2	.	CASSVLTGELFF	TGTGCCAGCAGTGTTCTCACCGGGGAGCTGTTTTTT
TRBV4-3	.	TRBJ2-5	.	CASSQDDGSGETQYF	TGCGCCAGCAGCCAAGATGACGGTTCGGGAGAGACCCAGTACTTC
TRBV5-5	once	TRBJ2-2	.	CASSLAGELFF	TGTGCCAGCAGCTTGGCCGGGGAGCTGTTTTTT